This note documents a single TCR beta chain sequence. This sample stems from a study of blood T cell repertoires in COVID-19. V lost 3 bases and J lost 7; bases outside the gene matches: 4. The CDR3 is 13 amino acids. Germline CDR1 SQVTM, CDR2 ANQGSEA. TCRdb's copy holds only in-frame clones and misses some; the assay was immunoSEQ multiplex PCR. The repertoire holds about 310,000 clones, with around 91% as singletons. Source material: peripheral blood. This clonotype was obtained from a woman between 40 and 50 years old with COVID-19, enrolled during active disease. This rearrangement joins TRBV29-1 to TRBJ2-2; TRBD2 agrees at 8 bases. As DNA, the CDR3 is TGCAGCGTTGATGCGGGGGGCAACGGGGAGCTGTTTTTT. Its translation is CSVDAGGNGELFF.